These 18 T cell receptor beta chains originate from one sample sequenced in a study of T cell changes during pregnancy in multiple sclerosis. Clones were sequenced by immunoSEQ multiplex PCR, and TCRdb holds only the in-frame ones, with some missing. The table records about 59,000 clones, 91% of them present only once. Sequences were derived from peripheral blood, sampled before pregnancy. The receptors stem from a female donor with multiple sclerosis, enrolled in a pregnancy study.

The chain has TRBV7-2 and TRBJ2-3; 13 nucleotides agree with TRBD2. The V segment lost 5 bases and the J segment 6 bases; nucleotides outside the gene matches: 8. The CDR3 covers 16 residues. The germline V gene has CDR1 SGHTA and CDR2 FQGNSA. This chain's CDR3 is CASSVSTSGGADTQYF. The CDR3 DNA reads TGTGCCAGCAGCGTAAGCACTAGCGGGGGGGCCGATACGCAGTATTTT. Full variable domain (outside the CDR3, taken from reference TRBV7-2 and TRBJ2-3): GAGVSQSPSNKVTEKGKDVELRCDPISGHTALYWYRQSLGQGLEFLIYFQGNSAPDKSGLPSDRFSAERTGGSVSTLTIQRTQQEDSAVYLCASSVSTSGGADTQYFGPGTRLTVL.

This chain joins TRBV6-5 and TRBJ2-7, with D perhaps TRBD2 (6 bases). Trimming pared 5 bases from V and 2 bases from J, leaving 16 bases between. This CDR3 region has 15 residues. Looked up from germline, CDR1 is MNHEY and CDR2 is SVGAGI. The CDR3 reads CASSPGTPETYEQYF. CDR3 nucleotides: TGTGCCAGCAGTCCCGGGACTCCCGAGACCTACGAGCAGTACTTC.

This clone turned up a few times. V usage is TRBV11-3 and J usage is TRBJ1-5, with a possible D match to TRBD1 (6 bases). The V end lost 7 bases, the J end lost 4 bases, and 8 bases lay between the germline ends. The CDR3 extends over 12 amino acids. Per the germline V gene, CDR1 is SGHNT and CDR2 is YENEEA. CDR3 DNA: TGTGCCAGCAACCAGGGGAATCAGCCCCAGCATTTT. Translating it yields CASNQGNQPQHF.

V gene TRBV6-1 combines with J gene TRBJ1-1, with 10 bases lining up with TRBD1. CDR1 and CDR2 (germline): MNHNS, SASEGT. The CDR3 extends over 17 amino acids. Losses at the gene ends were 4 bases for V and 3 bases for J; bases not matched to a gene: 11. The chain's CDR3 is CASSVLPGQGSDTEAFF. The CDR3 bases are TGTGCCAGCAGTGTATTACCGGGACAGGGGTCTGACACTGAAGCTTTCTTT.

The rearrangement links TRBV6-5 to TRBJ2-3, with D tentatively TRBD1 or TRBD2 (6 bases each). This CDR3 spans 13 amino acids. The germline CDR1 and CDR2 sequences are MNHEY and SVGAGI. The V and J ends lost 6 bases and 4 bases respectively, with 11 bases between them. This CDR3 reads CASSYGGADTQYF. The CDR3, as DNA: TGTGCCAGCAGCTACGGGGGCGCAGATACGCAGTATTTT.

The sample holds one count of this clone. The chain is built from TRBV7-9 and TRBJ2-5, with D tentatively TRBD1 (5 bases). The CDR3 consists of 14 residues. Looked up from germline, CDR1 is SEHNR and CDR2 is FQNEAQ (reference sequence). The ends were cut back, 1 base at V and 1 base at J, with 7 bases in the middle. The DNA of the CDR3 is TGTGCCAGCAGCTTAGGACAGATCCAAGAGACCCAGTACTTC. Residues: CASSLGQIQETQYF.

The chain links TRBV5-4 to TRBJ2-5, with TRBD2 identical over 8 bases. Trimming cost V 4 bases and J 2 bases; bases outside gene matches: 7. Looked up from germline, CDR1 is SGHNT and CDR2 is YYREEE (reference sequence). The CDR3 is 15 residues long. CDR3 in amino acids: CASSQSGGGQETQYF. The CDR3 DNA reads TGTGCCAGCAGCCAATCTGGCGGGGGGCAAGAGACCCAGTACTTC.

This clone was seen only once. The gene calls are TRBV4-3 and TRBJ1-1; no definite D call. The CDR3 sequence is 12 residues long. CDR1 LGHNA and CDR2 YSLEER come from the germline V gene. Trimming removed 4 bases at V and 4 bases at J, with 7 bases between. For the CDR3, the DNA is TGCGCCAGCAGCCCGGACTTCACTGAAGCTTTCTTT. Encoded protein: CASSPDFTEAFF.

The rearrangement links TRBV2 to TRBJ1-6; 9 positions match TRBD1. Trimming took 10 bases from V and 3 from J; bases not matched to a gene: 7. Germline-derived CDR1 and CDR2 are SNHLY and FYNNEI. The CDR3 loop spans 15 amino acids. CDR3 DNA sequence: TGTGCCACCCGTCGGACAGGGGACTATAATTCACCCCTCCACTTT. Amino acids: CATRRTGDYNSPLHF.

This clone was counted many times. The V and J genes are TRBV5-1 and TRBJ2-7; 7 positions agree with TRBD1. This CDR3 is built from 16 residues. The ends lost 5 bases at V and 5 bases at J; junction bases unmatched: 16. The germline V gene has CDR1 SGHRS and CDR2 YFSETQ. The CDR3 sequence is CASRVARASRGNEQYF. CDR3 bases: TGCGCCAGCAGAGTCGCTAGGGCCTCCAGGGGGAACGAGCAGTACTTC.

The CDR3, as DNA: TGTGCCAGCAGCTTACCTCCTAGAACAGATACGCAGTATTTT. This sequence encodes CASSLPPRTDTQYF. V is TRBV7-2 and J is TRBJ2-3; D is undetermined. The CDR3 has 14 amino acids. From germline, CDR1 is SGHTA and CDR2 FQGNSA. Trimming pared 2 bases from V and 3 bases from J, leaving 9 bases between.

This rearrangement joins TRBV27 to TRBJ1-2; D is unclear. V lost 0 bases, J lost 0 bases, and 5 bases lay in between. The CDR3 is 14 residues long. Germline CDR1 and CDR2: MNHEY and SMNVEV (reference sequence). The CDR3 reads CASSLSYSNYGYTF. The CDR3 DNA is TGTGCCAGCAGTTTATCGTATTCTAACTATGGCTACACCTTC.

CDR3 sequence (DNA): TGTGCCAGTAGTATGGAGACAGGGGTAGCTGGGGCCAACGTCCTGACTTTC. This gives the protein CASSMETGVAGANVLTF. V is TRBV19 and J is TRBJ2-6, with TRBD1 matching over 8 bases. CDR1 and CDR2 (germline): LNHDA, SQIVND (reference sequence). The V and J ends lost 3 bases and 2 bases, in that order; junction bases with no gene match: 6. The CDR3 is made up of 17 amino acids.

This clone was recorded only once. J is TRBJ2-1 and V is TRBV5-1, with a tentative D call TRBD2 (7 bases). Trimming removed 0 bases at V and 6 bases at J, with 13 bases between. The CDR3 is 15 amino acids. Germline V gene lookup returns CDR1 SGHRS and CDR2 YFSETQ. For the CDR3, the DNA is TGCGCCAGCAGCTTGGTGGGCGGGGGCCCCAATGAGCAGTTCTTC. This sequence encodes CASSLVGGGPNEQFF.

The chain recombines TRBV11-2 with TRBJ1-5, with TRBD1 identical over 7 bases. This CDR3 spans 13 amino acids. Trimming removed 5 bases from V and 11 bases from J; junction bases left unmatched: 9. Germline V lookup: CDR1 SGHAT, CDR2 FQNNGV. CDR3 residues: CASSRDSLMAQHF. CDR3 DNA sequence: TGTGCCAGCAGCCGGGACAGTCTTATGGCCCAGCATTTT.

The V gene is TRBV2, the J gene TRBJ1-2; 7 bases fit TRBD1. CDR3 length: 14 amino acids. Germline CDR1 reads SNHLY; CDR2 reads FYNNEI. V lost 4 bases and J lost 1; bases outside the gene matches: 3. Here the CDR3 reads CASSGQGGNYGYTF. DNA of the CDR3: TGTGCCAGCAGTGGCCAGGGGGGTAACTATGGCTACACCTTC.

V is TRBV2 and J is TRBJ2-5; no definite D call. CDR1 is SNHLY, CDR2 FYNNEI, per germline. Deletions cut 4 bases from V and 5 bases from J, with 5 bases between. The CDR3 is 11 residues long. In DNA form, the CDR3 reads TGTGCCAGCAGTGGGAGCGAGACCCAGTACTTC. It codes for CASSGSETQYF.

This chain joins TRBV5-6 and TRBJ2-3; D is uncertain. The CDR3 runs to 12 residues. The V end lost 4 bases, the J end lost 2 bases, and 5 bases lay between the germline ends. From germline, CDR1 is SGHDT and CDR2 YYEEEE. The CDR3 coding sequence is TGTGCCAGCAGCCCCAACACAGATACGCAGTATTTT. Its protein product is CASSPNTDTQYF.